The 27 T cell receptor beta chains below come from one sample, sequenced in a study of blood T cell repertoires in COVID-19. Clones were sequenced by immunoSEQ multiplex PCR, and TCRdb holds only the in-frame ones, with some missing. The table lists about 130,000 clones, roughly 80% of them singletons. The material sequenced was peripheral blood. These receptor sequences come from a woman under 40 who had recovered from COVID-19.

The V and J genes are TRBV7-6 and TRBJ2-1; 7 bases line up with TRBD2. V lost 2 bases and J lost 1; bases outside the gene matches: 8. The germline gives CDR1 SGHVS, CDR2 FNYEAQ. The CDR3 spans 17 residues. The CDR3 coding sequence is TGTGCCAGCAGCTTATTTAGCGGGTCTTTGTCCTACAATGAGCAGTTCTTC. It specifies CASSLFSGSLSYNEQFF.

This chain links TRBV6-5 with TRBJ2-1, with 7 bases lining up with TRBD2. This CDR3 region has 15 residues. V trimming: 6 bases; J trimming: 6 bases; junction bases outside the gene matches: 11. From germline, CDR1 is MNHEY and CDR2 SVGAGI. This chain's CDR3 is CASRKTGTTSNEQFF. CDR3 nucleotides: TGTGCCAGCAGAAAAACCGGGACTACGTCCAATGAGCAGTTCTTC.

The chain's CDR3 is CASSFGTGGQPQHF. The CDR3 nucleotides are TGTGCCAGCAGTTTCGGAACAGGGGGTCAGCCCCAGCATTTT. The chain uses TRBV27 and TRBJ1-5; TRBD1 matches at 8 bases. Germline V lookup: CDR1 MNHEY, CDR2 SMNVEV (reference sequence). The CDR3 has 14 residues. The V gene end was trimmed by 3 bases and the J gene end by 6 bases; junction bases not matched to a gene: 4.

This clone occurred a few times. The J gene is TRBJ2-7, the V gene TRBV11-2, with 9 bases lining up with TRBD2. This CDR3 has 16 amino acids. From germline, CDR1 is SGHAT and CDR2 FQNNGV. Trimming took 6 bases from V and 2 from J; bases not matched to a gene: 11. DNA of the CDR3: TGTGCCAGCAGTCTCGGCTCGGCGGGGGGGACCTACGAGCAGTACTTC. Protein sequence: CASSLGSAGGTYEQYF.

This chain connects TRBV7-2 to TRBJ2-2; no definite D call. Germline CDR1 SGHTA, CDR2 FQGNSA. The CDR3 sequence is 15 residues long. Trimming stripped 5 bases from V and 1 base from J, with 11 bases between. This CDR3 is CASSKTTKNTGELFF. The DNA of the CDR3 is TGTGCCAGCAGCAAAACGACAAAGAACACCGGGGAGCTGTTTTTT.

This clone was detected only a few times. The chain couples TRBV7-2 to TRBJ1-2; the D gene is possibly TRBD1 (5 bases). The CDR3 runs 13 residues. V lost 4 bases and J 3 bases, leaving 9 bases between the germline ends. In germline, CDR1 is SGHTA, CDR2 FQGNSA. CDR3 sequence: CASSSGGDYGYTF. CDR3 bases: TGTGCCAGCAGCTCCGGGGGGGACTATGGCTACACCTTC.

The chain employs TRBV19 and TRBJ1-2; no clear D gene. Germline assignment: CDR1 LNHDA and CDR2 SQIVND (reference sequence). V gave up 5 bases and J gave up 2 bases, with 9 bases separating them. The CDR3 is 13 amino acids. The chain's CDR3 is CASSLTENYGYTF. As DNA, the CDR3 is TGTGCCAGTAGTCTTACAGAGAACTATGGCTACACCTTC.

CDR3 protein: CASSETAHFEKLFF. The CDR3 DNA follows: TGTGCCAGCAGTGAAACAGCTCATTTCGAAAAACTGTTTTTT. The J gene is TRBJ1-4, the V gene TRBV2; D is undetermined. The V end lost 2 bases, the J end lost 8 bases, and 12 bases lay between the germline ends. This CDR3 contains 14 residues. Germline CDR1 reads SNHLY; CDR2 reads FYNNEI. Variable domain in full (rest from reference TRBV2 and TRBJ1-4): EPEVTQTPSHQVTQMGQEVILRCVPISNHLYFYWYRQILGQKVEFLVSFYNNEISEKSEIFDDQFSVERPDGSNFTLKIRSTKLEDSAMYFCASSETAHFEKLFFGSGTQLSVL.

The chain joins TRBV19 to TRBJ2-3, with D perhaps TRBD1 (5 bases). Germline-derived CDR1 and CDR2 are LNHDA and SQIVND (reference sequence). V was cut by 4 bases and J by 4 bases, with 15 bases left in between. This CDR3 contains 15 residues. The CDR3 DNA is TGTGCCAGTAGTAAGGACACCCCTCCTTCAGATACGCAGTATTTT. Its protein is CASSKDTPPSDTQYF.

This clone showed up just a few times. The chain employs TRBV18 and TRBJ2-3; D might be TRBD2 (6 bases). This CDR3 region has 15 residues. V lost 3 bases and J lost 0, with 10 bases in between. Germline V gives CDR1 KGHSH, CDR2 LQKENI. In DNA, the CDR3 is TGTGCCAGCTCACCCAGCGGGCCAAGCACAGATACGCAGTATTTT. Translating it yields CASSPSGPSTDTQYF.

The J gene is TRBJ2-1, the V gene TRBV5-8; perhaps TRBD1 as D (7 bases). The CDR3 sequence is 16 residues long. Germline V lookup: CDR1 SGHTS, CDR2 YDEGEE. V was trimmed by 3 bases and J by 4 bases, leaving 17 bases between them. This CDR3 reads CASSYMEGASYNEQFF. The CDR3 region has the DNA TGTGCCAGCAGCTACATGGAGGGGGCTTCTTACAATGAGCAGTTCTTC.

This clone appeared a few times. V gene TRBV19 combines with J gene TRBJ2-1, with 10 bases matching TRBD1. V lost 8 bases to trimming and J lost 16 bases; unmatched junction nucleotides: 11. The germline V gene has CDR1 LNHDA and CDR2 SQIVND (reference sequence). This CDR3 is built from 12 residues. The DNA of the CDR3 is TGTGCCAGTGCACCGGGACAGGGGCGCGAATTCTTC. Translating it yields CASAPGQGREFF. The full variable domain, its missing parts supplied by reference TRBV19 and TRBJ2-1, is DGGITQSPKYLFRKEGQNVTLSCEQNLNHDAMYWYRQDPGQGLRLIYYSQIVNDFQKGDIAEGYSVSREKKESFPLTVTSAQKNPTAFYLCASAPGQGREFFGPGTRLTVL.

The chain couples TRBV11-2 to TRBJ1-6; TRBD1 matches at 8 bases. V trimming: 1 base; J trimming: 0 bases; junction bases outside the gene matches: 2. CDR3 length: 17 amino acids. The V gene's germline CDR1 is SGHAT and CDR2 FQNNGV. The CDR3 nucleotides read TGTGCCAGCAGCTTAGGGACAGGGAGCTCCTATAATTCACCCCTCCACTTT. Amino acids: CASSLGTGSSYNSPLHF.

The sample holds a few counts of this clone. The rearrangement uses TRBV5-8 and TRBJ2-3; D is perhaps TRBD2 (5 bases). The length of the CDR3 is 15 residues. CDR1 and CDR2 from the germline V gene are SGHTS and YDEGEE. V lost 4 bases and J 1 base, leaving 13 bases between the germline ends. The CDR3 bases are TGTGCCAGCAGCCCGCCCGGAGGACGCACAGATACGCAGTATTTT. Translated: CASSPPGGRTDTQYF.

The CDR3 reads CASSDQAGFSYEQYF. For the CDR3, the DNA is TGCGCCAGCAGTGACCAGGCAGGGTTTTCCTACGAGCAGTACTTC. This chain joins TRBV10-2 and TRBJ2-7; D is perhaps TRBD1 (5 bases). Germline V gives CDR1 WSHSY, CDR2 SAAADI. This CDR3 region has 15 residues. Trimming removed 3 bases at V and 1 base at J, with 13 bases between.

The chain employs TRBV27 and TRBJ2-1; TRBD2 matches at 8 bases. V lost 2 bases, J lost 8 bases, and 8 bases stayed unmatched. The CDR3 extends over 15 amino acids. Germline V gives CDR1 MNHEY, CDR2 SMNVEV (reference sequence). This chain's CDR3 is CASSLAGGPNYEQFF. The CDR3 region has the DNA TGTGCCAGCAGTTTAGCGGGAGGACCCAACTATGAGCAGTTCTTC.

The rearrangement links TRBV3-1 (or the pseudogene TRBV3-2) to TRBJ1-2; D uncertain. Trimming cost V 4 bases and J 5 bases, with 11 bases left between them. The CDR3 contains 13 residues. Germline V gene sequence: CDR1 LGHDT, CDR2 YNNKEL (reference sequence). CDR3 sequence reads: CASSLTLMYGYTF. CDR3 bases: TGTGCCAGCAGCCTGACACTCATGTATGGCTACACCTTC.

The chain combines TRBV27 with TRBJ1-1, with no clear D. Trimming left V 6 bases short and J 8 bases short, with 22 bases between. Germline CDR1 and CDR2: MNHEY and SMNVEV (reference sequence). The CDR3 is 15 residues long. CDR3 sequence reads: CASSEPGREILEAFF. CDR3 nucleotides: TGTGCCAGCAGCGAACCGGGTCGGGAGATCTTAGAAGCTTTCTTT.

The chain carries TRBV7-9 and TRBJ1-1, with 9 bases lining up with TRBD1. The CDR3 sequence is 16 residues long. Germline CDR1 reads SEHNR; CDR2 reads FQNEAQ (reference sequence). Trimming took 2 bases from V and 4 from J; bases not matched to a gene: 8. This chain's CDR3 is CASSLNPQGASTEAFF. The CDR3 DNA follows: TGTGCCAGCAGCTTAAATCCACAGGGGGCGAGCACTGAAGCTTTCTTT.

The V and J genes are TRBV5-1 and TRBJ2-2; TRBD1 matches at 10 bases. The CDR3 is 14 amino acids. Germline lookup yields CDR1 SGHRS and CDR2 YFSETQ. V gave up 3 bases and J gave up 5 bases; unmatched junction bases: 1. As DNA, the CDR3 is TGCGCCAGCAGCTGGGGACAGGGGACCGGGGAGCTGTTTTTT. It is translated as CASSWGQGTGELFF.

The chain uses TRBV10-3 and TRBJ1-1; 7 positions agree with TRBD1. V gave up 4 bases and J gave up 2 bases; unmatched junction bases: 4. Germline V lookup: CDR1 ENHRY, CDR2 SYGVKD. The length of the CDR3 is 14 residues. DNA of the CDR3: TGTGCCATCAGTGGGGGACAGACTAACACTGAAGCTTTCTTT. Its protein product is CAISGGQTNTEAFF.

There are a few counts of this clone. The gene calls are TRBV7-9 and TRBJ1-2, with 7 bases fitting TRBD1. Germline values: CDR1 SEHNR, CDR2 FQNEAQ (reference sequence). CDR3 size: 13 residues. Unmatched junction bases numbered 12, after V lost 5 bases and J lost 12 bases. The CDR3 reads CASSPPRTGLHTF. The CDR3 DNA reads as TGTGCCAGCAGCCCCCCAAGGACAGGTCTTCACACCTTC.

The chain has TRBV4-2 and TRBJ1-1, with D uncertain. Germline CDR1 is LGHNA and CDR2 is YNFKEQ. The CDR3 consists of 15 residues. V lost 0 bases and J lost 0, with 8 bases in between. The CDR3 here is CASSQESIMNTEAFF. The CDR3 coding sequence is TGTGCCAGCAGCCAAGAGAGCATAATGAACACTGAAGCTTTCTTT.

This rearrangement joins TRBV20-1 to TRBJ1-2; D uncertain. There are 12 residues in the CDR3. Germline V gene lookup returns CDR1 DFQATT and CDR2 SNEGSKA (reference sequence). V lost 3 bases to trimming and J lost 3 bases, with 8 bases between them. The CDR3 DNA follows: TGCAGTGCTAGTAGCCGGGACTATGGCTACACCTTC. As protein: CSASSRDYGYTF.

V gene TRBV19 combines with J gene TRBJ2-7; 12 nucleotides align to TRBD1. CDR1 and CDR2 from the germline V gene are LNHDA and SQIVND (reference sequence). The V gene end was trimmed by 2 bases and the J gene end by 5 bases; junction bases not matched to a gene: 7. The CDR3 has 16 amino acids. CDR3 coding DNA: TGTGCCAGTAGTATAATACCGGGACAGGGGGCCCACGAGCAGTACTTC. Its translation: CASSIIPGQGAHEQYF. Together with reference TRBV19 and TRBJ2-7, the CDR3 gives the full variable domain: DGGITQSPKYLFRKEGQNVTLSCEQNLNHDAMYWYRQDPGQGLRLIYYSQIVNDFQKGDIAEGYSVSREKKESFPLTVTSAQKNPTAFYLCASSIIPGQGAHEQYFGPGTRLTVT.

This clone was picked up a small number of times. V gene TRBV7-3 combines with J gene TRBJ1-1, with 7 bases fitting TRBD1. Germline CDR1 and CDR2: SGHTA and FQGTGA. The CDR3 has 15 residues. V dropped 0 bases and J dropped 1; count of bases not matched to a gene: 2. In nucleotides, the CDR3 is TGTGCCAGCAGCTTAACGACAGGGCCGAACACTGAAGCTTTCTTT. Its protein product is CASSLTTGPNTEAFF.

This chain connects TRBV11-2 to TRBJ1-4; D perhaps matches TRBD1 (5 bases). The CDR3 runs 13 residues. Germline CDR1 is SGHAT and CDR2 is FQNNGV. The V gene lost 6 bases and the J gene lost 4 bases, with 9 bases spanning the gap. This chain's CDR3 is CASRVQGNEKLFF. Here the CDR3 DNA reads TGTGCCAGCAGAGTGCAGGGTAATGAAAAACTGTTTTTT.